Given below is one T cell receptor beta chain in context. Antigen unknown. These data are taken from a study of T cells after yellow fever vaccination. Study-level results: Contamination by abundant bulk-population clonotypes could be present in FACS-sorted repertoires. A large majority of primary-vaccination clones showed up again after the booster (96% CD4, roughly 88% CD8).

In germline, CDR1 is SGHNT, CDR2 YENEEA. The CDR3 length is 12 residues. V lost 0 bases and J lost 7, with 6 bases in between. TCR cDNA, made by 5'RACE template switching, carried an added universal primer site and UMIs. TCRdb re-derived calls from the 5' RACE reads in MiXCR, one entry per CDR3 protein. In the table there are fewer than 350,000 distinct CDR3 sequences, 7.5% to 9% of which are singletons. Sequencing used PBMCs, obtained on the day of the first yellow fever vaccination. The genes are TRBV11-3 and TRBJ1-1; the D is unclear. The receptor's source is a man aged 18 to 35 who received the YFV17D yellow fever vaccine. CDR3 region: CASSLDKGEAFF. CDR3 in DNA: TGTGCCAGCAGCTTAGATAAGGGTGAAGCTTTCTTT.